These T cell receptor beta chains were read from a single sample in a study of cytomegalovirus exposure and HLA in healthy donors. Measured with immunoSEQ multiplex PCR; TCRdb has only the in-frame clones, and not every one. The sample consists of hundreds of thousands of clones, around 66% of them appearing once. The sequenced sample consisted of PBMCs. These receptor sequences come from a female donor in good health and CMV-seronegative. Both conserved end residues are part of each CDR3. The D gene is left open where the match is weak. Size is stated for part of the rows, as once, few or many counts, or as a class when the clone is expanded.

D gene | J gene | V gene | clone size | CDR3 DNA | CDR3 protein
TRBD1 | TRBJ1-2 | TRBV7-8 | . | TGTGCCAGCAGCTTAGGGGGGACAGGTCCTGTCTATGGCTACACCTTC | CASSLGGTGPVYGYTF
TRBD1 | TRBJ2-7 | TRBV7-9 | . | TGTGCCAGCAGTTCGACCCATACAGGGGACTCCTACGAGCAGTACTTC | CASSSTHTGDSYEQYF
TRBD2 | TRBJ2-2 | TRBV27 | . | TGTGCCAGCAGGCTAGCGGGAGGGGGGGATAACACCGGGGAGCTGTTTTTT | CASRLAGGGDNTGELFF
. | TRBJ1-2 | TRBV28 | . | TGTGCCTCCGAGCGGGGCGGTGAGGGTGGCTACACCTTC | CASERGGEGGYTF
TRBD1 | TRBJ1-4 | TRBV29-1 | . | TGCAGCGTTGAACGAAGGGACAGGGGGGAAAAACTGTTTTTT | CSVERRDRGEKLFF
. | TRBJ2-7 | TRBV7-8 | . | TGTGCCAGCAGGCTACCTTCCTACGAGCAGTACTTC | CASRLPSYEQYF
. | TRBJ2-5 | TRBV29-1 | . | TGCAGCGGATTCGGGTCATTACAAGAGACCCAGTACTTC | CSGFGSLQETQYF
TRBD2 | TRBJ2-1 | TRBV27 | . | TGTGCCAGCAGTTGGACTAGCAGCTCCTACAATGAGCAGTTCTTC | CASSWTSSSYNEQFF
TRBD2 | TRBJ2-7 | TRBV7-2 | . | TGTGCCAGCAGCTCCGGAGTAGCGGGAAACTCCTACGAGCAGTACTTC | CASSSGVAGNSYEQYF
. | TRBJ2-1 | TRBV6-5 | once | TGTGCCAGCACTCGGGGTAGCGGATACAATGAGCAGTTCTTC | CASTRGSGYNEQFF
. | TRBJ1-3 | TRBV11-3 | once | TGTGCCAGCAGTCCCGGACAGACCTCTGGAAACACCATATATTTT | CASSPGQTSGNTIYF
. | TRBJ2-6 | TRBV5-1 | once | TGCGCCAGCAGCACACAGGGCTCTGGGGCCAACGTCCTGACTTTC | CASSTQGSGANVLTF
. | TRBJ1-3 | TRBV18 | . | TGTGCCAGCTCACCACCGGCCGGGGTCTTATCGGGTCCCATATATTTT | CASSPPAGVLSGPIYF
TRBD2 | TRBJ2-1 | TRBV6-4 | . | TGTGCCAGGCCGGGACTAGCGGGAGCGGGGGCCTACAATGAGCAGTTCTTC | CARPGLAGAGAYNEQFF
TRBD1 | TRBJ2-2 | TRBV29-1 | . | TGCAGCGTTATTAAGACAGGGGCCAACACCGGGGAGCTGTTTTTT | CSVIKTGANTGELFF
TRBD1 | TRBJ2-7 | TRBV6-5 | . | TGTGCCAGCAGTTTCCGGGACAGGGGATACGAGCAGTACTTC | CASSFRDRGYEQYF